Listed below are T cell receptor beta chains from one sample, sequenced in a study of blood T cell repertoires in COVID-19. Method: immunoSEQ multiplex PCR; TCRdb's copy keeps in-frame clones and lacks some. The sample comprises tens of thousands of clones, approximately 79% of which are singletons, and roughly an eighth rests with the top ten. The specimen sequenced was peripheral blood. These receptors were taken from a human donor in a cohort sampled during active COVID-19. Both conserved end residues are part of each CDR3. Fields, in order: J gene, V gene, D gene, clone size, CDR3 DNA, CDR3 protein. D genes are given only for firm matches. The listing skips clone size in some rows; elsewhere it reads once, few, many or a size class.

J: TRBJ1-1; V: TRBV5-4; D: NA; size: NA; DNA: TGTGCCAGCAGCCCACTTGGACAGACCATGAACACTGAAGCTTTCTTT; CDR3: CASSPLGQTMNTEAFF
J: TRBJ1-4; V: TRBV4-3; D: NA; size: NA; DNA: TGCGCCAGCAGCCAAGGATCAGGGGTAGGAGAAAAACTGTTTTTT; CDR3: CASSQGSGVGEKLFF
J: TRBJ2-5; V: TRBV6-5; D: NA; size: NA; DNA: TGTGCCAGCAGTTACTCAACGACTTGGGAGACCCAGTACTTC; CDR3: CASSYSTTWETQYF
J: TRBJ2-3; V: TRBV28; D: NA; size: NA; DNA: TGTGCCAGCAGTTCCCCGGTGGTGCCAACAGATACGCAGTATTTT; CDR3: CASSSPVVPTDTQYF
J: TRBJ1-2; V: TRBV23-1; D: TRBD1; size: NA; DNA: TGCGCCAGCAGTCAGGAGGACAGGGAAGTGCCCACGAACTATGGCTACACCTTC; CDR3: CASSQEDREVPTNYGYTF
J: TRBJ1-2; V: TRBV18; D: TRBD1; size: NA; DNA: TGTGCCAGCTCACCTGGAGGACAGGGTAGCTATGGCTACACCTTC; CDR3: CASSPGGQGSYGYTF
J: TRBJ1-2; V: TRBV18; D: NA; size: NA; DNA: TGTGCCAGCTCACCAGAGAAACGGGGCTATGGCTACACCTTC; CDR3: CASSPEKRGYGYTF
J: TRBJ2-2; V: TRBV9; D: TRBD2; size: NA; DNA: TGTGCCAGCAGCGGTAGCGGGACGAGCACCGGGGAGCTGTTTTTT; CDR3: CASSGSGTSTGELFF
J: TRBJ1-2; V: TRBV18; D: NA; size: NA; DNA: TGTGCCAGCTCACCACTTATACAGAATCCTAACTATGGCTACACCTTC; CDR3: CASSPLIQNPNYGYTF
J: TRBJ2-7; V: TRBV5-3; D: NA; size: NA; DNA: TGTGCCAGAAGCCACAATAAGAAATCCTACGAGCAGTACTTC; CDR3: CARSHNKKSYEQYF
J: TRBJ2-3; V: TRBV28; D: TRBD2; size: NA; DNA: TGTGCCAGCAGTCCGCGGTTGAGCGGGAGGGCCGGTAAAGATACGCAGTATTTT; CDR3: CASSPRLSGRAGKDTQYF
J: TRBJ2-1; V: TRBV19; D: TRBD2; size: NA; DNA: TGTGCCAGTAGTATGAGGGTAGCGGGAGTTCAAAACAATGAGCAGTTCTTC; CDR3: CASSMRVAGVQNNEQFF
J: TRBJ1-6; V: TRBV28; D: NA; size: NA; DNA: TGTGCCAGCAGTCCAGGAGGGTATAATTCACCCCTCCACTTT; CDR3: CASSPGGYNSPLHF
J: TRBJ2-1; V: TRBV7-9; D: TRBD2; size: once; DNA: TGTGCCAGCAGCTTACGACTAGCGGGAGCTAATGAGCAGTTCTTC; CDR3: CASSLRLAGANEQFF
J: TRBJ2-5; V: TRBV10-3; D: TRBD1; size: NA; DNA: TGTGCCATCAGTGACCAAACCGGGACAGAGATCCAAGAGACCCAGTACTTC; CDR3: CAISDQTGTEIQETQYF
J: TRBJ2-7; V: TRBV28; D: TRBD1; size: NA; DNA: TGTGCCAGCAGTTTAGAGGGGGCTGGCTACGAGCAGTACTTC; CDR3: CASSLEGAGYEQYF
J: TRBJ2-7; V: TRBV4-3; D: TRBD2; size: NA; DNA: TGCGCCAGCAGCCAATCACTAGCGGGGGGGCCAAGGTTCGAGCAGTACTTC; CDR3: CASSQSLAGGPRFEQYF
J: TRBJ1-6; V: TRBV27; D: NA; size: NA; DNA: TGTGCCAGCAGTTTGGTTACTTATAATTCACCCCTCCACTTT; CDR3: CASSLVTYNSPLHF
J: TRBJ2-2; V: TRBV27; D: NA; size: NA; DNA: TGTGCCAGCAGTTTATGGGGGGACCCGAACACCGGGGAGCTGTTTTTT; CDR3: CASSLWGDPNTGELFF
J: TRBJ1-2; V: TRBV3-1/TRBV3-2; D: NA; size: NA; DNA: TGTGCCAGCAGCCAACACTCATATGGCTACACCTTC; CDR3: CASSQHSYGYTF
J: TRBJ2-1; V: TRBV9; D: TRBD2; size: NA; DNA: TGTGCCAGCAGCGAGAGCGGGGGGGCCGGTGAGCAGTTCTTC; CDR3: CASSESGGAGEQFF
J: TRBJ2-7; V: TRBV3-1/TRBV3-2; D: NA; size: NA; DNA: TGTGCCAGCAGCCGACGACAGTTATCGGGTGACGAGCAGTACTTC; CDR3: CASSRRQLSGDEQYF
J: TRBJ1-2; V: TRBV20-1; D: NA; size: NA; DNA: TGCAGTGCTAGAGCGCAGGGCTACACCTTC; CDR3: CSARAQGYTF
J: TRBJ2-5; V: TRBV5-1; D: NA; size: NA; DNA: TGCGCCAGCAGCGCAGACACAAACCAAGAGACCCAGTACTTC; CDR3: CASSADTNQETQYF
J: TRBJ1-5; V: TRBV28; D: TRBD1; size: NA; DNA: TGTGCCAGCAGCCCACAGGGGGCGGTTCAGCCCCAGCATTTT; CDR3: CASSPQGAVQPQHF
J: TRBJ1-4; V: TRBV28; D: TRBD1; size: NA; DNA: TGTGCCAGCAATTTTGGGACAGGGGCCGAAAAACTGTTTTTT; CDR3: CASNFGTGAEKLFF
J: TRBJ2-7; V: TRBV15; D: TRBD1; size: NA; DNA: TGTGCCACCAGCCGGATAAGGGGGCAGGGTGACGAGCAGTACTTC; CDR3: CATSRIRGQGDEQYF
J: TRBJ2-3; V: TRBV3-1/TRBV3-2; D: TRBD2; size: once; DNA: TGTGCCAGCAGCCAGGAGTGGCGTAGCGGGAGTTCAGATACGCAGTATTTT; CDR3: CASSQEWRSGSSDTQYF